The 10 T cell receptor beta chains given below trace back to one sample, sequenced in a study of blood T cell repertoires in COVID-19. Data came from immunoSEQ multiplex PCR; TCRdb stores just in-frame clones and leaves some out. The sample lists hundreds of thousands of clones, around 88% occurring once. The material sequenced was peripheral blood. The receptors derive from a woman in her thirties with COVID-19, enrolled during active disease.

The V and J genes are TRBV27 and TRBJ1-5; the match to TRBD1 covers 7 bases. The V segment lost 6 bases and the J segment 2 bases; nucleotides outside the gene matches: 13. The germline gives CDR1 MNHEY, CDR2 SMNVEV (reference sequence). This CDR3 region has 17 residues. As DNA, the CDR3 is TGTGCCAGCAGCACAGGGTTAGGGGGCTTAGGCAATCAGCCCCAGCATTTT. It is translated as CASSTGLGGLGNQPQHF.

J is TRBJ2-7 and V is TRBV6-5; TRBD1 matches 8 bases. V lost 7 bases and J lost 3; bases outside the gene matches: 11. The CDR3 is 15 amino acids. CDR1 MNHEY and CDR2 SVGAGI come from the germline V gene. The CDR3 reads CASIPIGQGGYEQYF. The CDR3, as DNA: TGTGCCAGCATCCCAATCGGACAGGGTGGCTACGAGCAGTACTTC.

The gene calls are TRBV5-1 and TRBJ1-1; a possible D gene is TRBD1 (5 bases). Trimming pared 5 bases from V and 0 bases from J, leaving 14 bases between. Germline CDR1 is SGHRS and CDR2 is YFSETQ. The CDR3 extends over 15 amino acids. CDR3: CASRVYPRVNTEAFF. The DNA for the CDR3 is TGCGCCAGCAGGGTCTATCCCAGGGTGAACACTGAAGCTTTCTTT. The whole variable domain, remainder taken from reference TRBV5-1 and TRBJ1-1, is KAGVTQTPRYLIKTRGQQVTLSCSPISGHRSVSWYQQTPGQGLQFLFEYFSETQRNKGNFPGRFSGRQFSNSRSEMNVSTLELGDSALYLCASRVYPRVNTEAFFGQGTRLTVV.

The chain uses TRBV5-6 and TRBJ2-1, with a possible D match to TRBD1 (8 bases). Germline CDR1 is SGHDT and CDR2 is YYEEEE. The CDR3 length is 17 residues. The V gene lost 2 bases and the J gene lost 6 bases, with 21 bases spanning the gap. CDR3 amino acids: CASSFYRTGRETNEQFF. Here the CDR3 DNA reads TGTGCCAGCAGCTTCTACCGGACAGGGAGGGAAACCAATGAGCAGTTCTTC.

The rearrangement uses TRBV6-5 and TRBJ1-1, with a weak D call TRBD1 (5 bases). The CDR3 is made up of 15 amino acids. The V and J ends lost 0 bases and 6 bases respectively, with 14 bases between them. Germline CDR1 and CDR2: MNHEY and SVGAGI. The CDR3 nucleotides are TGTGCCAGCAGTTACTCGCGGCCCCAAGGGGCTGAAGCTTTCTTT. Translating it yields CASSYSRPQGAEAFF.

The chain combines TRBV11-3 with TRBJ2-2; TRBD2 matches at 10 bases. From germline, CDR1 is SGHNT and CDR2 YENEEA. Germline trimming cut 4 bases from V and 3 bases from J; bases unmatched to any gene: 2. The CDR3 has 15 residues. The chain's CDR3 is CASSYGTSDTGELFF. The CDR3 DNA reads TGTGCCAGCAGCTACGGGACTAGCGACACCGGGGAGCTGTTTTTT.

CDR3 amino acids: CASTRSTGYNSPLHF. Written as DNA, the CDR3 is TGTGCCAGCACTCGCTCGACAGGGTACAATTCACCCCTCCACTTT. The rearrangement uses TRBV2 and TRBJ1-6; 7 bases are shared with TRBD1. This CDR3 region has 15 residues. Trimming at V came to 7 bases and at J to 7 bases, leaving 10 bases not matched to a gene. CDR1 is SNHLY, CDR2 FYNNEI, per germline.

This sequence joins TRBV4-2 and TRBJ2-4; possibly TRBD1 for D (5 bases). The ends were cut back, 3 bases at V and 1 base at J, with 16 bases in the middle. The CDR3 consists of 17 residues. CDR1 and CDR2 from the germline V gene are LGHNA and YNFKEQ. This CDR3 reads CASSHDQGRAAKNIQYF. The CDR3 DNA reads as TGTGCCAGCAGCCATGATCAGGGAAGGGCGGCCAAAAACATTCAGTACTTC.

The chain links TRBV15 to TRBJ2-2; no clear D. The CDR3 has 13 residues. The V gene's germline CDR1 is LNHNV and CDR2 YYDKDF (reference sequence). Trimming pared 3 bases from V and 7 bases from J, leaving 9 bases between. CDR3 protein: CATSSSIVGELFF. CDR3 DNA sequence: TGTGCCACCAGCAGTTCTATAGTCGGGGAGCTGTTTTTT.

The chain employs TRBV20-1 and TRBJ2-5, with no clear D. The germline gives CDR1 DFQATT, CDR2 SNEGSKA (reference sequence). V was clipped by 3 bases and J by 1 base, with 12 bases between them. The CDR3 is 14 amino acids. DNA of the CDR3: TGCAGTGCTAGTGGTAGCAGACTCCAAGAGACCCAGTACTTC. Its protein product is CSASGSRLQETQYF.